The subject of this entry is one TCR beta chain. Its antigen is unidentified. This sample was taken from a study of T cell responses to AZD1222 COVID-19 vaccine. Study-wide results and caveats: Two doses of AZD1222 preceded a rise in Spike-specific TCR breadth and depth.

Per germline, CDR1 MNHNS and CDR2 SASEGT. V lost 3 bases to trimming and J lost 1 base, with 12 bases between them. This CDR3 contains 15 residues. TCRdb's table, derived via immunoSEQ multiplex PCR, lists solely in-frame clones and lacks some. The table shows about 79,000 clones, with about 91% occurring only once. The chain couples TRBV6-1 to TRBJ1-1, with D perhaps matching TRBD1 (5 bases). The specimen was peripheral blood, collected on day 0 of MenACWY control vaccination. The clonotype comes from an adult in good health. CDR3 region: CASSEGPYPNTEAFF. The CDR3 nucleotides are TGTGCCAGCAGTGAGGGACCCTACCCGAACACTGAAGCTTTCTTT.